This passage covers 32 T cell receptor beta chains from one sample sequenced in a study of T-cell memory formation after mild COVID-19. A single record per CDR3 protein comes from TCRdb applying MiXCR to the 5' RACE reads. Here the sample spans more than 350,000 distinct CDR3 sequences, over 20% being singletons. The sequenced material came from PBMCs or a T cell subset sorted from them (not recorded which). The receptors shown here come from an adult woman who had mild COVID-19 (a few samples of this study predate the infection). Cell type and time point are not known.

This sequence joins TRBV5-8 and TRBJ2-2; tentatively, D is TRBD2 (6 bases). The CDR3 covers 15 residues. Germline V gene data show CDR1 as SGHTS and CDR2 as YDEGEE. With 5 bases removed from V and 2 bases from J, the gap between germline ends came to 13 bases. The CDR3 region has the DNA TGTGCCAGCAGAGGTCTAGCGAGAAACACCGGGGAGCTGTTTTTT. Translated, it gives CASRGLARNTGELFF.

The chain couples TRBV12-3 or TRBV12-4 to TRBJ1-2; D remains unclear. CDR3 length equals 13 residues. V lost 2 bases, J lost 6 bases, and 10 bases lay in between. The CDR3 reads CASSLRVPHGYTF. For the CDR3, the DNA is TGTGCCAGCAGTTTAAGAGTGCCCCATGGCTACACCTTC.

The rearrangement uses TRBV6-1 and TRBJ2-7, with D unresolved. Germline V CDR1 and CDR2: MNHNS, SASEGT. Deletions cut 3 bases from V and 5 bases from J, with 8 bases between. The CDR3 sequence is 12 residues long. CDR3 DNA: TGTGCCAGCAGTGAGAAGGTTAACGAGCAGTACTTC. Translated: CASSEKVNEQYF.

This clonotype was counted a few times. The gene calls are TRBV5-1 and TRBJ2-3; 14 bases fit TRBD2. CDR1 and CDR2 from the germline V gene are SGHRS and YFSETQ. CDR3 size: 17 residues. The trim removed 4 bases at V and 6 bases at J, leaving 10 bases unmatched. The CDR3 sequence: CASSLPTSGGAYDTQYF. The DNA for the CDR3 is TGCGCCAGCAGCCTCCCGACTAGCGGGGGGGCCTATGATACGCAGTATTTT.

V gene TRBV7-9 combines with J gene TRBJ2-7, with D possibly being TRBD1 (5 bases). Trimming pared 5 bases from V and 4 bases from J, leaving 9 bases between. The CDR3 spans 12 residues. CDR1 and CDR2 from the germline V gene are SEHNR and FQNEAQ (reference sequence). CDR3: CASSPGKYEQYF. The CDR3 nucleotides are TGTGCCAGCAGCCCAGGGAAATACGAGCAGTACTTC.

The V call is TRBV3-1, the J call TRBJ1-1; D not resolved. Looked up from germline, CDR1 is LGHDT and CDR2 is YNNKEL (reference sequence). The CDR3 loop spans 14 amino acids. V dropped 1 base and J dropped 6 bases, with 12 bases sitting between them. CDR3 sequence reads: CASSQVFGEAEAFF. The CDR3 coding sequence is TGTGCCAGCAGCCAAGTTTTTGGGGAAGCTGAAGCTTTCTTT.

Here the CDR3 DNA reads TGTGCCAGCAGTGGTCTCCTTCGGGGCGAGCAGTACTTC. This encodes CASSGLLRGEQYF. The chain combines TRBV2 with TRBJ2-7; weak D call: TRBD2 (5 bases). V lost 4 bases to trimming and J lost 6 bases, with 13 bases between them. This CDR3 has 13 residues. Germline V CDR1 and CDR2: SNHLY, FYNNEI.

This clonotype was seen a few times. The chain recombines TRBV14 with TRBJ2-1, with 7 positions matching TRBD2. J gave up 2 bases and V 3 bases, and 4 bases lay outside the gene matches. The germline gives CDR1 SGHDN, CDR2 FVKESK. The CDR3 is made up of 15 amino acids. The CDR3 DNA reads TGTGCCAGCAGCCAGCCTAGCGGAGCCTACAATGAGCAGTTCTTC. Translation gives CASSQPSGAYNEQFF.

This chain joins TRBV29-1 and TRBJ2-6; a possible D gene is TRBD1 (7 bases). V lost 7 bases and J 0 bases, leaving 16 bases between the germline ends. From germline, CDR1 is SQVTM and CDR2 ANQGSEA. This CDR3 is 16 amino acids long. CDR3 sequence (DNA): TGCAGCGCTGGGGGGACAGCTTACTCTGGGGCCAACGTCCTGACTTTC. Translating gives CSAGGTAYSGANVLTF.

V and J are TRBV6-2 or TRBV6-3 and TRBJ2-1, with D possibly matching TRBD1 (6 bases). The CDR3 is made up of 15 amino acids. The germline V gene has CDR1 MNHEY and CDR2 SVGEGT. V lost 7 bases to trimming and J lost 5 bases, with 18 bases between them. The CDR3 sequence: CASTRTESFHNEQFF. CDR3 nucleotides: TGTGCCAGCACCCGGACAGAGTCCTTCCACAATGAGCAGTTCTTC.

This rearrangement joins TRBV10-3 to TRBJ1-1; 10 bases line up with TRBD1. The CDR3 contains 17 residues. V lost 6 bases and J lost 1; bases outside the gene matches: 11. Germline V lookup: CDR1 ENHRY, CDR2 SYGVKD. In DNA, the CDR3 is TGTGCCATCAGAGCGACAGGGGGCTTTAGAGGGAACACTGAAGCTTTCTTT. Residues: CAIRATGGFRGNTEAFF.

This chain's CDR3 is CASSYYGQGANTEAFF. CDR3 nucleotides: TGTGCCAGCAGTTACTATGGACAGGGGGCGAACACTGAAGCTTTCTTT. J is TRBJ1-1 and V is TRBV6-5; 11 bases agree with TRBD1. Germline CDR1 and CDR2: MNHEY and SVGAGI. The CDR3 consists of 16 residues. V gave up 1 base and J gave up 1 base; unmatched junction bases: 2.

This clonotype has more than one count but fewer than ten. V usage is TRBV25-1 and J usage is TRBJ1-6; 7 bases align to TRBD1. After removal of 5 bases from V and 7 bases from J, the junction contained 8 bases not matched to a gene. The CDR3 sequence is 15 residues long. Germline V gene sequence: CDR1 MGHDK, CDR2 SYGVNS. CDR3 in amino acids: CASSSSGGSNSPLHF. The CDR3 DNA reads TGTGCCAGCAGTTCTTCAGGGGGAAGCAATTCACCCCTCCACTTT. The entire variable domain, with the rest obtained from reference TRBV25-1 and TRBJ1-6, is as follows: EADIYQTPRYLVIGTGKKITLECSQTMGHDKMYWYQQDPGMELHLIHYSYGVNSTEKGDLSSESTVSRIRTEHFPLTLESARPSHTSQYLCASSSSGGSNSPLHFGNGTRLTVT.

This rearrangement joins TRBV7-9 to TRBJ2-6; D call uncertain. V lost 1 base and J lost 0, with 10 bases in between. Germline V gene lookup returns CDR1 SEHNR and CDR2 FQNEAQ (reference sequence). This CDR3 is 17 amino acids long. CDR3 amino acids: CASSLVSVDSGANVLTF. For the CDR3, the DNA is TGTGCCAGCAGCTTAGTTTCAGTGGACTCTGGGGCCAACGTCCTGACTTTC.

The chain is built from TRBV21-1 and TRBJ2-3; the D segment call TRBD2 is taken from the table without a DNA check. TRBV21-1 is listed as a pseudogene. The CDR3 is 14 amino acids. CDR3 in amino acids: CACPSSGVTDTQYF. CDR3 nucleotide sequence: TGTGCCTGTCCTTCTAGCGGCGTCACAGATACGCAGTATTTT.

This clonotype was seen at least ten times. The chain is built from TRBV6-2 or TRBV6-3 and TRBJ2-3; 10 bases map to TRBD2. Germline values: CDR1 MNHEY, CDR2 SVGEGT. This CDR3 contains 18 residues. Trimming cost V 6 bases and J 1 base; bases outside gene matches: 13. This CDR3 reads CASSQGLASLSGTDTQYF. The CDR3 nucleotides are TGTGCCAGCAGCCAGGGACTAGCGAGCCTCTCCGGCACAGATACGCAGTATTTT.

Only a few counts were recorded for this clonotype. CDR3 in DNA: TGTGCCTGGAGTAAGGACAGGGGAAATGAAGCTTTCTTT. Amino acid sequence: CAWSKDRGNEAFF. The rearrangement joins TRBV30 to TRBJ1-1; 9 bases are shared with TRBD1. V dropped 2 bases and J dropped 7; count of bases not matched to a gene: 5. The germline V gene has CDR1 GTSNPN and CDR2 SVGIG (reference sequence). There are 13 residues in the CDR3.

This clonotype occurred a few times. V and J are TRBV7-2 and TRBJ2-3; TRBD2 is a possible D gene (6 bases). This CDR3 has 16 residues. The V and J ends lost 5 bases and 0 bases respectively, with 15 bases between them. CDR1 is SGHTA, CDR2 FQGNSA, per germline. This CDR3 is CASSPGVLGSTDTQYF. CDR3 bases: TGTGCCAGCAGCCCGGGGGTCCTAGGCAGCACAGATACGCAGTATTTT.

There are a few counts of this clonotype. CDR3 DNA: TGTGCCAGCAGTTATGCAGGGGGGTGGGACTCCTCTTACTTC. It is translated as CASSYAGGWDSSYF. The rearrangement joins TRBV12-3 or TRBV12-4 to TRBJ2-5; tentatively, D is TRBD1 (7 bases). V was shortened by 4 bases and J by 14 bases, with 23 bases between the two germline ends. The CDR3 sequence is 14 residues long.

The rearrangement joins TRBV12-3 or TRBV12-4 to TRBJ2-1; D is ambiguous. The CDR3 length is 11 residues. V dropped 3 bases and J dropped 9 bases, with 6 bases sitting between them. CDR3 sequence: CASSFAGEQFF. Here the CDR3 DNA reads TGTGCCAGCAGTTTCGCCGGTGAGCAGTTCTTC.

This clonotype showed up just a few times. DNA for the CDR3: TGTGCCAGCAGCTTCGAAGCCAGGGGAGATACGCAGTATTTT. Encoded protein: CASSFEARGDTQYF. The chain carries TRBV7-8 and TRBJ2-3; D might be TRBD1 (6 bases). The CDR3 is 14 amino acids. The germline CDR1 and CDR2 sequences are SGHVS and FQNEAQ. V was shortened by 3 bases and J by 5 bases, with 12 bases between the two germline ends.

CDR3 loop: CASSLLRTEETQYF. CDR3 in DNA: TGTGCCAGCAGCTTACTTAGGACAGAAGAGACCCAGTACTTC. The V gene is TRBV7-9, the J gene TRBJ2-5; weak D call: TRBD1 (6 bases). The CDR3 length is 14 residues. Germline CDR1 reads SEHNR; CDR2 reads FQNEAQ (reference sequence). The ends were cut back, 2 bases at V and 3 bases at J, with 10 bases in the middle.

This clonotype was seen at least ten times. The V gene is TRBV12-3 or TRBV12-4, the J gene TRBJ2-7; 10 nucleotides match TRBD1. V dropped 5 bases and J dropped 4; count of bases not matched to a gene: 5. The CDR3 totals 14 residues. The CDR3 coding sequence is TGTGCCAGCAGTCTCCGGGACAGGGGTTACGAGCAGTACTTC. Its protein is CASSLRDRGYEQYF.

This clonotype was seen at least ten times. The V call is TRBV20-1, the J call TRBJ2-3; possibly TRBD2 for D (6 bases). V was pared by 4 bases and J by 2 bases, with 16 bases between. Germline lookup yields CDR1 DFQATT and CDR2 SNEGSKA (reference sequence). The CDR3 runs 15 residues. CDR3 in DNA: TGCAGTGCTACAAAGACTAGGATAACCACAGATACGCAGTATTTT. It codes for CSATKTRITTDTQYF.

The chain couples TRBV24-1 to TRBJ2-1; 9 bases map to TRBD2. V shed 7 bases and J 6 bases; nucleotides not matched to a gene: 9. CDR1 and CDR2 from the germline V gene are KGHDR and SFDVKD. This CDR3 spans 15 amino acids. In nucleotides, the CDR3 is TGTGCCACCAGCACTACTAGCGGGCTTCGCAATGAGCAGTTCTTC. Translating it yields CATSTTSGLRNEQFF.

This clonotype was counted only a few times. The rearrangement links TRBV24-1 to TRBJ2-1; D is undetermined. Germline V gene sequence: CDR1 KGHDR, CDR2 SFDVKD. The CDR3 consists of 14 residues. The germline V and J ends were trimmed by 0 bases and 6 bases, with 8 bases remaining between them. The CDR3 spells CATSDLRGANEQFF. Here the CDR3 DNA reads TGTGCCACCAGTGATTTGCGCGGAGCCAATGAGCAGTTCTTC.

This clonotype was counted a few times. This chain links TRBV6-5 with TRBJ1-2; TRBD1 is a possible D gene (5 bases). CDR1 is MNHEY and CDR2 is SVGAGI in the germline V gene. The CDR3 extends over 14 amino acids. The V end lost 6 bases, the J end lost 0 bases, and 11 bases lay between the germline ends. CDR3 bases: TGTGCCAGCAGCCCCGGGGGTCCTAACTATGGCTACACCTTC. Translated: CASSPGGPNYGYTF.

The chain uses TRBV9 and TRBJ1-1, with D perhaps matching TRBD1 (5 bases). The V gene lost 0 bases and the J gene lost 3 bases, with 12 bases spanning the gap. The CDR3 consists of 15 residues. Germline V gives CDR1 SGDLS, CDR2 YYNGEE. The CDR3 sequence: CASSVVAGADTEAFF. The CDR3 DNA reads as TGTGCCAGCAGCGTAGTGGCCGGGGCTGACACTGAAGCTTTCTTT.

A few counts support this clonotype. V gene TRBV6-2 or TRBV6-3 combines with J gene TRBJ1-1; D gene ambiguous. Per the germline V gene, CDR1 is MNHEY and CDR2 is SVGEGT. V lost 4 bases, J lost 5 bases, and 20 bases lay in between. This CDR3 spans 16 amino acids. CDR3: CASSSNTGILGTEAFF. The CDR3 DNA reads TGTGCCAGCAGTTCAAATACCGGGATTCTCGGTACTGAAGCTTTCTTT.

This clonotype turned up a few times. V usage is TRBV19 and J usage is TRBJ2-3; maybe TRBD2 (5 bases). Germline CDR1 LNHDA, CDR2 SQIVND (reference sequence). The V end was cut by 6 bases, the J end by 8 bases, with 12 bases between. The length of the CDR3 is 12 residues. CDR3 coding DNA: TGTGCCAGTAGGACCGGAGAGGGTACGCAGTATTTT. Encoded protein: CASRTGEGTQYF.

The chain recombines TRBV6-5 with TRBJ2-6, with D unclear. CDR3 length: 18 residues. V shed 0 bases and J shed 0 bases, with 12 bases lying between them. Germline assignment: CDR1 MNHEY and CDR2 SVGAGI. In DNA, the CDR3 is TGTGCCAGCAGTTACTCAGGCAGTCGATACTCTGGGGCCAACGTCCTGACTTTC. Translating it yields CASSYSGSRYSGANVLTF.

The rearrangement joins TRBV29-1 to TRBJ1-4, with TRBD1 identical over 7 bases. This CDR3 spans 14 amino acids. CDR1 is SQVTM and CDR2 is ANQGSEA in the germline V gene. The trim removed 5 bases at V and 0 bases at J, leaving 3 bases unmatched. The CDR3 DNA reads TGCAGCGTTCGGGACAGAGCAACTAATGAAAAACTGTTTTTT. Translating gives CSVRDRATNEKLFF. Complete variable domain (other parts from reference TRBV29-1 and TRBJ1-4): SAVISQKPSRDICQRGTSLTIQCQVDSQVTMMFWYRQQPGQSLTLIATANQGSEATYESGFVIDKFPISRPNLTFSTLTVSNMSPEDSSIYLCSVRDRATNEKLFFGSGTQLSVL.